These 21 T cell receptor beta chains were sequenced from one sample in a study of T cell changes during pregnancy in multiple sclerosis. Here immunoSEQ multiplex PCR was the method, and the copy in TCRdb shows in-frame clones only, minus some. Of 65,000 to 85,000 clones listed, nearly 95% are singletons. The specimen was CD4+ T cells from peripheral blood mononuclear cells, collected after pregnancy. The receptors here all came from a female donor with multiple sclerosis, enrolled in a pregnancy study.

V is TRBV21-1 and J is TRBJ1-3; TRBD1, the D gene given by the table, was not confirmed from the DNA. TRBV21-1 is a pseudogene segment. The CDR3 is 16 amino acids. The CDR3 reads CASSKSGPYSGNTIYF. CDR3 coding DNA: TGTGCCAGCAGCAAATCAGGGCCTTACTCTGGAAACACCATATATTTT.

This CDR3 is CSVVREETQYF. CDR3 DNA sequence: TGCAGCGTTGTCAGGGAAGAGACCCAGTACTTC. V is TRBV29-1 and J is TRBJ2-5, with D possibly TRBD1 on 5 matching bases. Germline values: CDR1 SQVTM, CDR2 ANQGSEA. The V end lost 4 bases, the J end lost 3 bases, and 6 bases lay between the germline ends. This CDR3 comprises 11 residues.

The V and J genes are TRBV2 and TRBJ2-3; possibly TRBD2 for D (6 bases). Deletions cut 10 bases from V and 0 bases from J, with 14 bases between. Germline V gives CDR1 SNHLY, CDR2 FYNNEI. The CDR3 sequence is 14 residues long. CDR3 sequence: CATTSRASTDTQYF. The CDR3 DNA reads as TGTGCCACCACTAGCAGAGCTAGCACAGATACGCAGTATTTT.

The CDR3 region is CASSLGDRDPYEQYF. CDR3 coding DNA: TGTGCCAGCAGCTTGGGGGACAGGGATCCCTACGAGCAGTACTTC. This rearrangement joins TRBV7-9 to TRBJ2-7, with TRBD1 matching 9 bases. Trimming took 3 bases from V and 2 from J; bases not matched to a gene: 5. Looked up from germline, CDR1 is SEHNR and CDR2 is FQNEAQ (reference sequence). The CDR3 loop spans 15 amino acids.

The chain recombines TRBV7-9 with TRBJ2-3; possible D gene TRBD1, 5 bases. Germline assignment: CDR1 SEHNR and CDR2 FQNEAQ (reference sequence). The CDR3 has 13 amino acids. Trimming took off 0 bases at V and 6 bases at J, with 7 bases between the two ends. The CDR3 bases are TGTGCCAGCAGCTTAGCTAACAGGGATACGCAGTATTTT. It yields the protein CASSLANRDTQYF.

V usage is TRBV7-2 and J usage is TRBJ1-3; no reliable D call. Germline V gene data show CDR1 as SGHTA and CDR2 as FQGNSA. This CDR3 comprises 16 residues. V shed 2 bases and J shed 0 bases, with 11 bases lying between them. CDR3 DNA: TGTGCCAGCAGCTTAAGGAACAGCCTCTCTGGAAACACCATATATTTT. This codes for CASSLRNSLSGNTIYF.

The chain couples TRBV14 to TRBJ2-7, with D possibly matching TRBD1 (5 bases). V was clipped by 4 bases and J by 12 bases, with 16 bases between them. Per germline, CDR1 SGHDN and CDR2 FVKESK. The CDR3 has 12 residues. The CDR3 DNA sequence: TGTGCCAGCAGCCCCAAAGGGGCTGCGCGGTACTTC. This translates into CASSPKGAARYF.

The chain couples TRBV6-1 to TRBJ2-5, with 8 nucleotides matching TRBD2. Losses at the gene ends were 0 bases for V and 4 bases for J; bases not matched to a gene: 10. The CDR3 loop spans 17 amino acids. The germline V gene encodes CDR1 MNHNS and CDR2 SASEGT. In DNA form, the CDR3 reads TGTGCCAGCAGTGAAGCCGCCCGTAACGGGAGGGGAGAGACCCAGTACTTC. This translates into CASSEAARNGRGETQYF.

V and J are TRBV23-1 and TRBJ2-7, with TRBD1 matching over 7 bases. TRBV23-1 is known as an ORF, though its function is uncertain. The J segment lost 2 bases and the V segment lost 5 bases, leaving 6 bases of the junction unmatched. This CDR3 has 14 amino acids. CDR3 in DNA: TGCGCCAGCAGTGCCCGGGACAGTGCCTACGAGCAGTACTTC. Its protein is CASSARDSAYEQYF.

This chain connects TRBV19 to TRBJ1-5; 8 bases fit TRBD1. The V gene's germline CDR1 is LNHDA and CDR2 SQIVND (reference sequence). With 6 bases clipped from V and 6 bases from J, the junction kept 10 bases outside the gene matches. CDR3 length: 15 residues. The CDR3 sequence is CASSPGSGGVQPQHF. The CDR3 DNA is TGTGCCAGTAGCCCAGGGTCAGGGGGCGTTCAGCCCCAGCATTTT.

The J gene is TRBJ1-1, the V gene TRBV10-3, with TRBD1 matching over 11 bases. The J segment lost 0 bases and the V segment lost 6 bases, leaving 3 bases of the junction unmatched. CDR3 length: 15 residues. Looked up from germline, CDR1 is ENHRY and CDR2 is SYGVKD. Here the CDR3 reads CAISRTGGMNTEAFF. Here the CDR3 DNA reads TGTGCCATCAGCCGGACAGGGGGCATGAACACTGAAGCTTTCTTT.

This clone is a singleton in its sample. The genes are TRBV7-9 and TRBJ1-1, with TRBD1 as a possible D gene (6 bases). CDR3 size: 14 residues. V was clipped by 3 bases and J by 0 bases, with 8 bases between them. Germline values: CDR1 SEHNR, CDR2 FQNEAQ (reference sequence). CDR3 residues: CASSFDRLNTEAFF. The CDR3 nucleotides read TGTGCCAGCAGCTTTGACAGGCTGAACACTGAAGCTTTCTTT.

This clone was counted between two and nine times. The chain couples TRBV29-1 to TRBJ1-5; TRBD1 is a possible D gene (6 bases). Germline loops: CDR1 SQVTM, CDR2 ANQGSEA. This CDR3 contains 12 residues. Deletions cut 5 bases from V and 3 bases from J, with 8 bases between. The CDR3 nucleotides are TGCAGCGTTAGGGACAACAATCAGCCCCAGCATTTT. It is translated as CSVRDNNQPQHF.

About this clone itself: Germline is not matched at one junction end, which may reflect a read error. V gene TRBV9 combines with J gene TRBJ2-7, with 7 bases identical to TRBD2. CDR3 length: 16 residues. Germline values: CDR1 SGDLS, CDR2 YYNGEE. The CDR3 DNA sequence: TGTGCCAGCAGCCTCCGAGCCGGGAGGAGCTCCGACGAGCAGTACTTC. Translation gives CASSLRAGRSSDEQYF.

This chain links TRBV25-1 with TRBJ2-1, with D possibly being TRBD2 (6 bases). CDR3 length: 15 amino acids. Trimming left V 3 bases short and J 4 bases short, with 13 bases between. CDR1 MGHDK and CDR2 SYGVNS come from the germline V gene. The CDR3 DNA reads TGTGCCAGCAGTGACCCGGGGGAGCCATACAATGAGCAGTTCTTC. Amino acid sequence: CASSDPGEPYNEQFF.

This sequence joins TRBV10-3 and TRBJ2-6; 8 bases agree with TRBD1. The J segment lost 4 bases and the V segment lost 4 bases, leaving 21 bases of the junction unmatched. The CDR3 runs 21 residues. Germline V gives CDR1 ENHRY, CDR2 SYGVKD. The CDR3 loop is CAISGIVSGGQALLGANVLTF. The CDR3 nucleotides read TGTGCCATCAGTGGAATAGTTTCAGGGGGACAGGCCCTCTTAGGGGCCAACGTCCTGACTTTC.

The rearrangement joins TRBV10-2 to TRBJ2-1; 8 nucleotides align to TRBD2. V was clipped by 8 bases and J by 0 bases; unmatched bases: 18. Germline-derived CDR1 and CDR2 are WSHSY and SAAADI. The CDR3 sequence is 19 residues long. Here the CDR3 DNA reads TGCGCCAGCGCCCGCGTTAGGACTAGCAGACGGAGCTCCTACAATGAGCAGTTCTTC. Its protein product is CASARVRTSRRSSYNEQFF.

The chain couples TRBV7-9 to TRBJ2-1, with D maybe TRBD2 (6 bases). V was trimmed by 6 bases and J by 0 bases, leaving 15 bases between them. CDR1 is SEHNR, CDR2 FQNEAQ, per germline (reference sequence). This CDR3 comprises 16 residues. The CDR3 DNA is TGTGCCAGCAGGAAGTCCGGCGGGATCTCCTACAATGAGCAGTTCTTC. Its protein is CASRKSGGISYNEQFF.

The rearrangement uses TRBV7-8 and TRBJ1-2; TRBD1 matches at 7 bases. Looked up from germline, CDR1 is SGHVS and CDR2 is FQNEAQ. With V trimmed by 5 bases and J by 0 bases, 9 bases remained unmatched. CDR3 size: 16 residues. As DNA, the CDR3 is TGTGCCAGCAGCCACCCTCTGACAGGGCCTAACTATGGCTACACCTTC. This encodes CASSHPLTGPNYGYTF.

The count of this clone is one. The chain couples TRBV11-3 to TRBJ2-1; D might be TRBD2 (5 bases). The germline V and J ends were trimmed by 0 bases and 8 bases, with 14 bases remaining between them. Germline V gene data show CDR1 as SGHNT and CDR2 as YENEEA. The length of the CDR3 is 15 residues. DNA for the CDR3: TGTGCCAGCAGCTTAGATCGTACTAGTTGGCATGAGCAGTTCTTC. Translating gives CASSLDRTSWHEQFF.

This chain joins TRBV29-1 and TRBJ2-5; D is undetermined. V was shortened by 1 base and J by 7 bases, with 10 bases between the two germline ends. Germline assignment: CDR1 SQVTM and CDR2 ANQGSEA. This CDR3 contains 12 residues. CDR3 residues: CSVEVGTGTQYF. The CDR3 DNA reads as TGCAGCGTTGAAGTCGGAACGGGGACCCAGTACTTC.